This T cell receptor beta chain stems from a study of blood T cell repertoires in COVID-19. From germline, CDR1 is SGHKS and CDR2 YYEKEE (reference sequence). This CDR3 region has 13 residues. The V segment lost 3 bases and the J segment 6 bases; nucleotides outside the gene matches: 2. The table came from immunoSEQ multiplex PCR; TCRdb's copy has only in-frame clones and leaves some out. The table lists about 120,000 clones, 79% of them singletons, with 3% to 4.5% in the top ten. The TCR comes from a woman of 80 years or more with acute or convalescent COVID-19. The specimen sequenced was peripheral blood. The genes are TRBV5-5 and TRBJ1-4; 7 bases map to TRBD1. The CDR3 loop is CASSSTGDEKLFF. CDR3 nucleotides: TGTGCCAGCAGCTCTACAGGGGATGAAAAACTGTTTTTT.